This TCR beta chain was recorded in a study of blood T cell repertoires in COVID-19. For the study at large: Sites in the United States, Italy and Spain provided acute and convalescent COVID-19 samples. Sample material is recorded as cDNA or gDNA derived from T cells, B-cell-depleted T cells, or PBMCs.

Looked up from germline, CDR1 is MNHEY and CDR2 is SMNVEV (reference sequence). The CDR3 length is 14 residues. Trimming removed 7 bases from V and 6 bases from J; junction bases left unmatched: 11. Libraries were prepared by immunoSEQ multiplex PCR; TCRdb keeps only in-frame clonotypes and omits some of them. The sample lists about 200,000 clones, around 92% seen once, with around 8% in the top ten. This rearrangement joins TRBV27 to TRBJ2-7; 8 bases are a match to TRBD2. Input material: PBMCs or T cells enriched from blood (not recorded which). This receptor was identified in a woman aged 18-29 years who had recovered from COVID-19. The CDR3 loop reads CASNHREGQGEQYF. The CDR3 coding sequence is TGTGCCAGCAACCATCGGGAGGGGCAGGGCGAGCAGTACTTC.